This T cell receptor beta chain was retrieved from a study of PD-L1 blockade in urothelial cancer. Study-level background: Blood analysis occurred 3 weeks (second dose) and 6 weeks after treatment start. T cell content in blood samples showed a median of around 150,000. Study findings and constraints: Pretreatment clonality of the blood TCR repertoire below the median was predictive of superior survival.

In each PCR, synthetic TCR analog templates were spiked in. Sequencing was performed with immunoSEQ multiplex PCR; in TCRdb, only in-frame clones are kept and a portion is missing. Of some 45,000 clones listed, 70% to 90% were seen once; the top ten hold approximately 25%. With regard to this clone: Its antigen is not identified.

Time point reported: pretreatment peripheral blood. This material consisted of PBMCs, taken around atezolizumab (anti-PD-L1) treatment. This clonotype was obtained from a donor aged 40 or over with urothelial cancer.

CDR3 protein: CASTFGQGAFYEQYF. The CDR3, as DNA: TGCGCCAGCACCTTCGGACAGGGGGCTTTCTACGAGCAGTACTTC. J is TRBJ2-7 and V is TRBV5-1; 11 bases fit TRBD1. The V and J ends lost 6 bases and 3 bases, in that order; junction bases with no gene match: 8. This CDR3 is built from 15 residues. The germline V gene encodes CDR1 SGHRS and CDR2 YFSETQ.